A single sample gave rise to the 21 T cell receptor beta chains below, sequenced in a study of blood T cell repertoires in COVID-19. Sequenced by immunoSEQ multiplex PCR; TCRdb stores in-frame clones only, minus some. The sample lists roughly 92,000 clones; around 91% were seen once. Source material: peripheral blood. These receptors came from a woman older than 75 with active or convalescent COVID-19.

The chain links TRBV18 to TRBJ1-2, with TRBD1 identical over 7 bases. The CDR3 spans 14 residues. V gave up 3 bases and J gave up 7 bases; unmatched junction bases: 8. The germline CDR1 and CDR2 sequences are KGHSH and LQKENI. In nucleotides, the CDR3 is TGTGCCAGCTCACCTGACAGGGTCGCTGGTGGCTACACCTTC. The encoded protein is CASSPDRVAGGYTF.

The chain employs TRBV27 and TRBJ1-3; D gene ambiguous. Germline V gene lookup returns CDR1 MNHEY and CDR2 SMNVEV (reference sequence). The V end was cut by 5 bases, the J end by 1 base, with 9 bases between. The CDR3 has 14 amino acids. This chain's CDR3 is CASSPFVSGNTIYF. The CDR3, as DNA: TGTGCCAGCAGTCCCTTTGTATCTGGAAACACCATATATTTT.

The gene calls are TRBV29-1 and TRBJ1-5, with D perhaps matching TRBD1 (5 bases). The V end was cut by 6 bases, the J end by 2 bases, with 11 bases between. CDR3 size: 13 residues. The germline gives CDR1 SQVTM, CDR2 ANQGSEA. CDR3 in DNA: TGCAGCGTCTCCGGACAAGGCAATCAGCCCCAGCATTTT. Translated: CSVSGQGNQPQHF.

The J gene is TRBJ2-7, the V gene TRBV5-1; no clear D gene. Trimming shortened V by 3 bases and J by 7 bases, and 14 bases separated the two germline ends. Germline loops: CDR1 SGHRS, CDR2 YFSETQ. The CDR3 loop spans 13 amino acids. For the CDR3, the DNA is TGCGCCAGCAGCTCCCCGGTAAGTCGGGAGCAGTACTTC. Its protein product is CASSSPVSREQYF.

The chain links TRBV13 to TRBJ2-7; 10 bases match TRBD2. The CDR3 runs 14 residues. Germline V CDR1 and CDR2: PRHDT, FYEKMQ (reference sequence). V was pared by 5 bases and J by 3 bases, with 4 bases of the junction left unmatched. This CDR3 reads CASSSTSGIYEQYF. CDR3 bases: TGTGCCAGCAGCAGTACTAGCGGGATCTACGAGCAGTACTTC.

The chain's CDR3 is CASSLGQGRTNEQFF. The CDR3 DNA reads TGTGCCAGCAGCCTGGGACAGGGGAGGACCAATGAGCAGTTCTTC. The chain uses TRBV11-2 and TRBJ2-1; 10 bases fit TRBD1. This CDR3 is 15 amino acids long. The junction had 7 bases not matched to a gene; V was cut back by 5 bases and J by 6 bases. The germline gives CDR1 SGHAT, CDR2 FQNNGV.

The V gene is TRBV18, the J gene TRBJ1-5, with a tentative D call TRBD1 (6 bases). From germline, CDR1 is KGHSH and CDR2 LQKENI. Trimming shortened V by 3 bases and J by 5 bases, and 8 bases separated the two germline ends. CDR3 size: 13 residues. The CDR3 DNA is TGTGCCAGCTCACCCCACAGGGATCAGCCCCAGCATTTT. Protein product: CASSPHRDQPQHF.

With respect to this clone: Other nucleotide sequences from this sample produce the same CDR3. The chain has TRBV28 and TRBJ1-2; D uncertain. The length of the CDR3 is 14 residues. CDR1 MDHEN and CDR2 SYDVKM come from the germline V gene. The V end lost 5 bases, the J end lost 0 bases, and 10 bases lay between the germline ends. The CDR3 protein is CASSLSGPNYGYTF. The CDR3 DNA is TGTGCCAGCAGTCTGAGCGGCCCTAACTATGGCTACACCTTC.

The genes are TRBV10-3 and TRBJ1-1; no reliable D call. V gave up 0 bases and J gave up 1 base, with 15 bases separating them. In germline, CDR1 is ENHRY, CDR2 SYGVKD. This CDR3 is built from 17 residues. CDR3 DNA: TGTGCCATCAGTGAGTCGATCGGACTTGCCCCGAACACTGAAGCTTTCTTT. It codes for CAISESIGLAPNTEAFF.

The chain links TRBV6-2 or TRBV6-3 to TRBJ2-7, with unresolved D. This CDR3 is built from 11 residues. Germline V gene data show CDR1 as MNHEY and CDR2 as SVGEGT. Between the trimmed V and J ends, which lost 1 base and 6 bases, there was a span of 4 bases. The CDR3 nucleotides are TGTGCCAGCAGTTACTTGGCCGAGCAGTACTTC. Translating gives CASSYLAEQYF.

The chain is built from TRBV29-1 and TRBJ1-2; 7 bases fit TRBD1. Germline V gives CDR1 SQVTM, CDR2 ANQGSEA. The CDR3 runs to 12 residues. The V gene end was trimmed by 7 bases and the J gene end by 8 bases; junction bases not matched to a gene: 10. The CDR3 spells CSGVTGARGYTF. DNA of the CDR3: TGCAGCGGGGTAACAGGGGCGCGGGGCTACACCTTC.

This chain's CDR3 is CASSIVLRQEQYF. The CDR3 coding sequence is TGTGCCAGTAGTATAGTTCTCCGACAGGAGCAGTACTTC. The chain has TRBV19 and TRBJ2-7; a possible D gene is TRBD1 (5 bases). The CDR3 spans 13 residues. Trimming removed 1 base at V and 7 bases at J, with 11 bases between. Germline CDR1 LNHDA, CDR2 SQIVND (reference sequence).

The chain is built from TRBV27 and TRBJ2-1; TRBD2 might be the D (5 bases). Germline loops: CDR1 MNHEY, CDR2 SMNVEV (reference sequence). This CDR3 has 13 residues. Trimming shortened V by 3 bases and J by 14 bases, and 17 bases separated the two germline ends. The CDR3 nucleotides read TGTGCCAGCAGTTTTCAAGGAGGCTTGCCTGAGTTCTTC. It specifies CASSFQGGLPEFF.

The rearrangement links TRBV27 to TRBJ2-2; D possibly corresponds to TRBD2 (5 bases). Germline V lookup: CDR1 MNHEY, CDR2 SMNVEV (reference sequence). This CDR3 is 14 amino acids long. Deletions cut 2 bases from V and 7 bases from J, with 11 bases between. As DNA, the CDR3 is TGTGCCAGCAGTTTAAGCGGTAGTGTCGGGGAGCTGTTTTTT. Residues: CASSLSGSVGELFF.

The chain combines TRBV9 with TRBJ2-7, with 10 bases identical to TRBD1. The CDR3 has 19 amino acids. V lost 4 bases to trimming and J lost 2 bases; unmatched junction nucleotides: 18. Germline V gives CDR1 SGDLS, CDR2 YYNGEE. CDR3 nucleotides: TGTGCCAGCAGCCCCCGTAGTGGACAGGGGGTCTCAGGAACCTACGAGCAGTACTTC. This gives the protein CASSPRSGQGVSGTYEQYF.

The rearrangement joins TRBV6-2 or TRBV6-3 to TRBJ1-2; 7 nucleotides match TRBD1. CDR3 length: 17 amino acids. CDR1 and CDR2 (germline): MNHEY, SVGEGT. The V segment lost 5 bases and the J segment 3 bases; nucleotides outside the gene matches: 15. The CDR3 is CASSPRTVRDRDYGYTF. CDR3 nucleotides: TGTGCCAGCAGTCCCCGGACCGTCCGAGACAGGGACTATGGCTACACCTTC.

The chain links TRBV10-2 to TRBJ2-2; D remains unclear. The germline gives CDR1 WSHSY, CDR2 SAAADI. V shed 8 bases and J shed 4 bases, with 17 bases lying between them. There are 15 residues in the CDR3. CDR3 sequence: CASSTLKLATGELFF. In DNA form, the CDR3 reads TGCGCCAGCTCCACCCTTAAATTGGCCACCGGGGAGCTGTTTTTT.

The J gene is TRBJ1-2, the V gene TRBV27; 10 nucleotides match TRBD1. The junction had 6 bases not matched to a gene; V was cut back by 4 bases and J by 4 bases. Germline V lookup: CDR1 MNHEY, CDR2 SMNVEV (reference sequence). The CDR3 covers 15 residues. For the CDR3, the DNA is TGTGCCAGCAGTTCACCCGGGACAGGGGCCTATGGCTACACCTTC. Its protein is CASSSPGTGAYGYTF.

The chain couples TRBV27 to TRBJ1-2, with 7 bases lining up with TRBD1. Trimming took 0 bases from V and 7 from J; bases not matched to a gene: 2. Germline V gene lookup returns CDR1 MNHEY and CDR2 SMNVEV (reference sequence). This CDR3 spans 13 amino acids. CDR3 protein: CASSLSWTGGYTF. As DNA, the CDR3 is TGTGCCAGCAGTTTATCGTGGACAGGTGGCTACACCTTC.

This clone was recorded a few times. The rearrangement joins TRBV27 to TRBJ1-6; no definite D call. There are 13 residues in the CDR3. V was cut by 3 bases and J by 3 bases, with 3 bases left in between. Germline values: CDR1 MNHEY, CDR2 SMNVEV (reference sequence). CDR3: CASSFSYNSPLHF. DNA for the CDR3: TGTGCCAGCAGTTTCAGCTATAATTCACCCCTCCACTTT.

The gene calls are TRBV7-3 and TRBJ2-2; weak D call: TRBD2 (6 bases). The CDR3 is 16 residues long. Germline V lookup: CDR1 SGHTA, CDR2 FQGTGA. Trimming stripped 4 bases from V and 6 bases from J, with 18 bases between. For the CDR3, the DNA is TGTGCCAGCAGCTACCGCGGCGGGGTGACTCCCGGGGAGCTGTTTTTT. It translates to CASSYRGGVTPGELFF.